Following are 9 T cell receptor beta chains from one sample sequenced in a study of T cells after yellow fever vaccination (dated by TCRdb to 2018 to 2020). What the treatment or condition label conveys for this sample: live attenuated yellow fever vaccine strain. The library was prepared using 5' RACE. The reads were generated on an Illumina HiSeq 2500. Through fastp at Q25 and MiXCR, TCRdb rebuilt clones from the public reads, retaining in-frame beta chains. Identical CDR3 proteins give one entry, which carries the most common genes and DNA. In this sample the table shows more than 350,000 distinct CDR3 sequences, 11% of which occur a single time. More than 15% of the sample belongs to the ten largest clones. This sample comprised PBMCs, obtained on the day of the first yellow fever vaccination. These receptors all stem from a man aged 18 to 30 who received the YFV17D yellow fever vaccine.

A few counts support this clonotype. The chain joins TRBV5-1 to TRBJ2-3; TRBD2 agrees at 10 bases. The trim removed 0 bases at V and 2 bases at J, leaving 3 bases unmatched. CDR1 and CDR2 from the germline V gene are SGHRS and YFSETQ. The CDR3 contains 16 residues. The CDR3 loop reads CASSLDLAGDTDTQYF. The DNA for the CDR3 is TGCGCCAGCAGCTTGGACCTAGCGGGGGACACAGATACGCAGTATTTT.

J is TRBJ2-7 and V is TRBV7-2, with unresolved D. The CDR3 covers 14 residues. Germline loops: CDR1 SGHTA, CDR2 FQGNSA. Trimming took 2 bases from V and 8 from J, leaving 16 bases between them. CDR3 protein: CASSLWWQDRQQYF. CDR3 in DNA: TGTGCCAGCAGCTTATGGTGGCAGGATAGGCAGCAGTACTTC. Looking up the rest from reference TRBV7-2 and TRBJ2-7 gives the full variable domain: GAGVSQSPSNKVTEKGKDVELRCDPISGHTALYWYRQSLGQGLEFLIYFQGNSAPDKSGLPSDRFSAERTGGSVSTLTIQRTQQEDSAVYLCASSLWWQDRQQYFGPGTRLTVT.

This clonotype was counted only a few times. This chain joins TRBV27 and TRBJ2-1, with D possibly being TRBD1 (5 bases). The CDR3 is made up of 13 amino acids. The V and J ends lost 6 bases and 4 bases respectively, with 10 bases between them. Per germline, CDR1 MNHEY and CDR2 SMNVEV (reference sequence). As DNA, the CDR3 is TGTGCCAGCAGGTCACAGGCTTACAATGAGCAGTTCTTC. This translates into CASRSQAYNEQFF.

The V call is TRBV4-1, the J call TRBJ2-7; D may match TRBD1 or TRBD2 (5 bases each). Per the germline V gene, CDR1 is MGHRA and CDR2 is YSYEKL. The V end lost 3 bases, the J end lost 5 bases, and 11 bases lay between the germline ends. This CDR3 has 13 amino acids. DNA of the CDR3: TGCGCCAGCAGCCAGGTCCTGGGGGACGAGCAGTACGTC. As protein: CASSQVLGDEQYV.

A few counts support this clonotype. V gene TRBV6-1 combines with J gene TRBJ2-4; weak D call: TRBD2 (7 bases). Germline V gene lookup returns CDR1 MNHNS and CDR2 SASEGT. The CDR3 sequence is 15 residues long. Trimming took off 9 bases at V and 2 bases at J, with 17 bases between the two ends. The CDR3 reads CASTKGGGPKNIQYF. The CDR3 DNA is TGTGCCAGTACCAAGGGGGGGGGACCCAAAAACATTCAGTACTTC.

This clonotype came up a few times. The rearrangement joins TRBV11-2 to TRBJ2-7; D call uncertain. Germline loops: CDR1 SGHAT, CDR2 FQNNGV. Trimming removed 9 bases at V and 1 base at J, with 10 bases between. This CDR3 has 12 residues. CDR3 in DNA: TGTGCCAGTACCCCCGGGTCCTACGAGCAGTACTTC. Encoded protein: CASTPGSYEQYF.

The table lists this clonotype with a few counts. This chain joins TRBV4-1 and TRBJ1-1; D not certain. V was cut by 4 bases and J by 5 bases, with 11 bases left in between. CDR3 size: 13 residues. Looked up from germline, CDR1 is MGHRA and CDR2 is YSYEKL. The CDR3 DNA reads as TGCGCCAGCAGCCCGATGGTGGGTACTGAAGCTTTCTTT. Amino acid sequence: CASSPMVGTEAFF.

This clonotype was seen ten or more times. This chain joins TRBV18 and TRBJ1-2, with D uncertain. Per the germline V gene, CDR1 is KGHSH and CDR2 is LQKENI. Trimming cost V 3 bases and J 8 bases, with 16 bases left between them. The CDR3 runs 14 residues. DNA for the CDR3: TGTGCCAGCTCACCGGTTGACCCCCCGGGGGGCTACACCTTC. This gives the protein CASSPVDPPGGYTF.

J is TRBJ2-2 and V is TRBV3-1, with unresolved D. Germline assignment: CDR1 LGHDT and CDR2 YNNKEL (reference sequence). V was trimmed by 7 bases and J by 3 bases, leaving 12 bases between them. The length of the CDR3 is 14 residues. Here the CDR3 reads CASTAPVDTGELFF. The CDR3 nucleotides read TGTGCCAGCACTGCACCGGTGGACACCGGGGAGCTGTTTTTT.